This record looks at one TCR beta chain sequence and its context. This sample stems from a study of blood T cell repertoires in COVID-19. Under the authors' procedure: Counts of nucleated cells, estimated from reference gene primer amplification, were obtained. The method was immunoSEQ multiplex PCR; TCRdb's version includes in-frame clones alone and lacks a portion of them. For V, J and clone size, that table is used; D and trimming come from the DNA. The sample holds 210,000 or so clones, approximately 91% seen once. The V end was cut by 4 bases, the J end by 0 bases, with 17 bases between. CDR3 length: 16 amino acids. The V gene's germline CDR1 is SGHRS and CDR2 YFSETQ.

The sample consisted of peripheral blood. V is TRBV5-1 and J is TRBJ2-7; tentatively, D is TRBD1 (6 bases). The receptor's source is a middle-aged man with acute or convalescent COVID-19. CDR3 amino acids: CASSTAISGDSYEQYF. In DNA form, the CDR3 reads TGCGCCAGCAGCACGGCCATATCAGGGGACTCCTACGAGCAGTACTTC.